This T cell receptor (beta chain) was retrieved from a study of shared clonotypes between healthy human individuals. Findings of the study overall: Sharing across four donors was seen in approximately 5.2% of naive CD4 clonotypes.

The ends were cut back, 3 bases at V and 2 bases at J, with 6 bases in the middle. The germline CDR1 and CDR2 sequences are SGHRS and YFSETQ. CDR3 size: 12 residues. This clone was seen only once. Its cognate antigen is unknown. Donors had no recently reported acute infections or vaccinations and were HIV-negative. Investigators divided CD4+ cells into CD45RA+ naive and CD45RA-negative memory subsets. Source study methods: Filtering differed because ImmunoSEQ produced junction-only sequences that carried no quality scores. The repertoire was sequenced with immunoSEQ multiplex PCR; TCRdb's copy has only in-frame clones and lacks some. For V, J and clone size, that table is used; D and trimming come from the DNA. The sample includes over a million clones, approximately 78% of them seen just once.

V gene TRBV5-1 combines with J gene TRBJ2-7, with unresolved D. The TCR originated in a man between 18 and 35 years old in good health. Some clones in this sample may be carry-over from other donors' samples. Sequencing input: memory CD4+ T cells from PBMCs. The subset denotes: CD45RA-negative fraction. CDR3 nucleotides: TGCGCCAGCAGCTCAAACACCTACGAGCAGTACTTC. The encoded protein is CASSSNTYEQYF.